Below, 26 T cell receptor beta chains from the same sample are listed, as sequenced in a study of T cell responses to AZD1222 COVID-19 vaccine (dated by TCRdb to the early 2020s). The meaning of the sample's time point label: about 28 days (+/-7) after the second vaccine dose. The library was obtained by the immunoSEQ multiplex PCR assay. Held by TCRdb, this immuneACCESS table contains in-frame sequences only and omits some clones. Under half of the omission traces to an unresolved V gene where checked; the cause of the rest is unknown. The sample table records about 110,000 clones; around 87% of these occur just once. Clones ranked in the top ten supply roughly 4.3% of the sample. Sequences were derived from peripheral blood, sampled 28 days after the second AZD1222 dose. The receptor source for this set is an adult who received the AZD1222 COVID-19 vaccine.

This clone came up once. The CDR3 nucleotides are TGTGCCAGCTCACCACCAGGAGACGCCTATGGCTACACCTTC. Translation gives CASSPPGDAYGYTF. This sequence joins TRBV18 and TRBJ1-2, with D unresolved. The CDR3 is 14 amino acids. V lost 0 bases and J 4 bases, leaving 9 bases between the germline ends. CDR1 KGHSH and CDR2 LQKENI come from the germline V gene. Drawing the rest from reference TRBV18 and TRBJ1-2, the complete variable domain is NAGVMQNPRHLVRRRGQEARLRCSPMKGHSHVYWYRQLPEEGLKFMVYLQKENIIDESGMPKERFSAEFPKEGPSILRIQQVVRGDSAAYFCASSPPGDAYGYTFGSGTRLTVV.

This chain joins TRBV15 and TRBJ2-3, with 14 bases that match TRBD2. The germline V gene has CDR1 LNHNV and CDR2 YYDKDF (reference sequence). Trimming removed 3 bases from V and 5 bases from J; junction bases left unmatched: 1. CDR3 length: 15 amino acids. Here the CDR3 DNA reads TGTGCCACCAGCAGGACTAGCGGGGGGGGAGATACGCAGTATTTT. It translates to CATSRTSGGGDTQYF.

The chain joins TRBV9 to TRBJ2-7; D gene unclear. Germline assignment: CDR1 SGDLS and CDR2 YYNGEE. The V end was cut by 0 bases, the J end by 3 bases, with 16 bases between. The CDR3 covers 16 residues. The CDR3 DNA reads as TGTGCCAGCAGCGTAGCCAGCTCCTCTGAAGGCTACGAGCAGTACTTC. It specifies CASSVASSSEGYEQYF.

In this sample, this clone turned up once. The J gene is TRBJ2-1, the V gene TRBV6-5, with a tentative D call TRBD1 (5 bases). The V gene lost 5 bases and the J gene lost 12 bases, with 17 bases spanning the gap. Germline V lookup: CDR1 MNHEY, CDR2 SVGAGI. There are 13 residues in the CDR3. CDR3 nucleotide sequence: TGTGCCAGCAGTACCCGGGCCCTAAGGGGGCAGTTCTTC. Encoded protein: CASSTRALRGQFF.

This rearrangement joins TRBV5-8 to TRBJ1-2; D gene unclear. The CDR3 runs 16 residues. Germline values: CDR1 SGHTS, CDR2 YDEGEE. V gave up 0 bases and J gave up 4 bases, with 16 bases separating them. The DNA of the CDR3 is TGTGCCAGCAGCTTGGCCGCCGCAGGAAATCTCTATGGCTACACCTTC. Its protein is CASSLAAAGNLYGYTF.

The chain joins TRBV5-1 to TRBJ2-7; the D gene is possibly TRBD2 (6 bases). This CDR3 has 12 amino acids. V lost 2 bases and J lost 7, with 10 bases in between. The germline V gene has CDR1 SGHRS and CDR2 YFSETQ. CDR3: CASSFAGGEQYF. The DNA for the CDR3 is TGCGCCAGCAGCTTCGCTGGAGGGGAGCAGTACTTC. Full variable domain (remainder filled in from reference TRBV5-1 and TRBJ2-7): KAGVTQTPRYLIKTRGQQVTLSCSPISGHRSVSWYQQTPGQGLQFLFEYFSETQRNKGNFPGRFSGRQFSNSRSEMNVSTLELGDSALYLCASSFAGGEQYFGPGTRLTVT.

The count of this clone is one. The chain uses TRBV21-1 and TRBJ2-7; TRBD2 is the table's D call and was not checked against the DNA. TRBV21-1 is noted as a pseudogene. The CDR3 totals 10 residues. The DNA of the CDR3 is TGTGCCAGCAGGGGGGGCGAGCAGTACTTC. This codes for CASRGGEQYF.

The chain has TRBV5-8 and TRBJ1-4; 8 bases fit TRBD1. This CDR3 has 15 residues. Per the germline V gene, CDR1 is SGHTS and CDR2 is YDEGEE. The V and J ends lost 2 bases and 8 bases, in that order; junction bases with no gene match: 8. The CDR3 coding sequence is TGTGCCAGCAGCTTAGGACAGGGAAGTAACGAAAAACTGTTTTTT. This gives the protein CASSLGQGSNEKLFF.

The chain links TRBV27 to TRBJ2-1; possibly TRBD1 for D (5 bases). CDR1 MNHEY and CDR2 SMNVEV come from the germline V gene (reference sequence). V was pared by 5 bases and J by 6 bases, with 11 bases between. The CDR3 contains 13 residues. CDR3: CASSPDSVNEQFF. In DNA form, the CDR3 reads TGTGCCAGCAGTCCCGACAGCGTCAATGAGCAGTTCTTC.

The chain carries TRBV19 and TRBJ2-5, with 8 bases matching TRBD2. This CDR3 has 14 amino acids. Per germline, CDR1 LNHDA and CDR2 SQIVND (reference sequence). Germline trimming cut 5 bases from V and 13 bases from J; bases unmatched to any gene: 15. The CDR3 loop is CASSSRPGLVGVYF. DNA of the CDR3: TGTGCCAGTAGTTCGCGCCCGGGACTAGTTGGAGTGTACTTC.

The chain carries TRBV11-2 and TRBJ2-2; 7 bases are a match to TRBD2. The CDR3 loop spans 17 amino acids. Germline V gene lookup returns CDR1 SGHAT and CDR2 FQNNGV. The trim removed 5 bases at V and 4 bases at J, leaving 13 bases unmatched. Here the CDR3 DNA reads TGTGCCAGCAGCCCCCCTGGGGGGGGGTTAGGCACCGGGGAGCTGTTTTTT. It is translated as CASSPPGGGLGTGELFF.

V is TRBV28 and J is TRBJ1-2; tentatively, D is TRBD1 (5 bases). Germline V gives CDR1 MDHEN, CDR2 SYDVKM. The CDR3 has 14 amino acids. V was cut by 4 bases and J by 0 bases, with 9 bases left in between. The chain's CDR3 is CASSSPGANYGYTF. As DNA, the CDR3 is TGTGCCAGCAGTTCCCCGGGGGCTAACTATGGCTACACCTTC.

The chain employs TRBV4-2 and TRBJ1-4, with unresolved D. The V end lost 2 bases, the J end lost 2 bases, and 12 bases lay between the germline ends. This CDR3 region has 16 residues. The V gene's germline CDR1 is LGHNA and CDR2 YNFKEQ. This CDR3 is CASSQWVSTTNEKLFF. The CDR3 bases are TGTGCCAGCAGCCAATGGGTTTCGACTACTAATGAAAAACTGTTTTTT.

In this sample, this clone turned up a few times. The chain joins TRBV7-2 to TRBJ2-7; D may be TRBD2 (5 bases). The CDR3 is 14 amino acids. With 1 base removed from V and 2 bases from J, the gap between germline ends came to 9 bases. Germline V gene lookup returns CDR1 SGHTA and CDR2 FQGNSA. Here the CDR3 DNA reads TGTGCCAGCAGCTTAGGGTCCGGGACCTACGAGCAGTACTTC. Its protein product is CASSLGSGTYEQYF. Full variable domain (missing parts from reference TRBV7-2 and TRBJ2-7): GAGVSQSPSNKVTEKGKDVELRCDPISGHTALYWYRQSLGQGLEFLIYFQGNSAPDKSGLPSDRFSAERTGGSVSTLTIQRTQQEDSAVYLCASSLGSGTYEQYFGPGTRLTVT.

The V and J genes are TRBV5-1 and TRBJ1-2; 8 nucleotides match TRBD1. This CDR3 is built from 15 residues. Germline values: CDR1 SGHRS, CDR2 YFSETQ. V lost 0 bases, J lost 7 bases, and 8 bases stayed unmatched. CDR3 in amino acids: CASSLATGVGGGYTF. Here the CDR3 DNA reads TGCGCCAGCAGCTTGGCGACAGGGGTAGGAGGTGGCTACACCTTC.

The CDR3 region is CSVDRGGGELFF. The CDR3 DNA follows: TGCAGCGTTGACAGGGGTGGCGGGGAGCTGTTTTTT. The chain combines TRBV29-1 with TRBJ2-2; D is perhaps TRBD1 (6 bases). Germline V lookup: CDR1 SQVTM, CDR2 ANQGSEA. The CDR3 has 12 residues. Trimming removed 3 bases at V and 7 bases at J, with 9 bases between.

V gene TRBV6-2 or TRBV6-3 combines with J gene TRBJ1-1; 8 bases match TRBD1. The trim removed 0 bases at V and 7 bases at J, leaving 4 bases unmatched. Germline CDR1 is MNHEY and CDR2 is SVGEGT. CDR3 length: 14 residues. The DNA for the CDR3 is TGTGCCAGCAGTTACTCGCACAGGGGGATTGAAGCTTTCTTT. Translating it yields CASSYSHRGIEAFF.

The V gene is TRBV7-9, the J gene TRBJ1-1; no clear D gene. Germline V gene sequence: CDR1 SEHNR, CDR2 FQNEAQ (reference sequence). This CDR3 is 12 amino acids long. Deletions cut 6 bases from V and 6 bases from J, with 11 bases between. This CDR3 reads CASRFRVAEAFF. The CDR3 nucleotides are TGTGCCAGCAGATTTAGGGTTGCTGAAGCTTTCTTT.

This sequence joins TRBV19 and TRBJ2-7; D is unclear. Looked up from germline, CDR1 is LNHDA and CDR2 is SQIVND (reference sequence). The germline V and J ends were trimmed by 0 bases and 6 bases, with 9 bases remaining between them. This CDR3 is built from 13 residues. The DNA of the CDR3 is TGTGCCAGTAGTATAGATGGGCAGGTCGAGCAGTACTTC. Translated: CASSIDGQVEQYF.

The chain couples TRBV7-2 to TRBJ2-7, with TRBD2 identical over 15 bases. V shed 4 bases, J shed 7 bases, and the junction held 5 bases outside the gene matches. This CDR3 is 15 amino acids long. The germline gives CDR1 SGHTA, CDR2 FQGNSA. The CDR3 region is CASSSGLAGGGEQYF. The CDR3 coding sequence is TGTGCCAGCAGCTCGGGACTAGCGGGAGGTGGGGAGCAGTACTTC.

The CDR3 spells CASSHRLAARNEQFF. The DNA for the CDR3 is TGCGCCAGCAGCCACCGACTAGCAGCGAGGAATGAGCAGTTCTTC. This sequence joins TRBV4-1 and TRBJ2-1, with 7 positions matching TRBD2. This CDR3 is 15 amino acids long. V lost 3 bases to trimming and J lost 7 bases; unmatched junction nucleotides: 9. CDR1 is MGHRA and CDR2 is YSYEKL in the germline V gene.

This chain uses TRBV7-8 with TRBJ2-2; TRBD2 matches at 7 bases. Germline V gene data show CDR1 as SGHVS and CDR2 as FQNEAQ. Trimming removed 0 bases from V and 5 bases from J; junction bases left unmatched: 6. The CDR3 length is 16 residues. CDR3 sequence reads: CASSLAPGGSTGELFF. DNA of the CDR3: TGTGCCAGCAGCTTAGCGCCTGGCGGGAGTACCGGGGAGCTGTTTTTT.

J is TRBJ2-5 and V is TRBV11-2; the D call may be TRBD1 or TRBD2 (6 bases each). V lost 11 bases and J lost 5, with 21 bases in between. Germline CDR1 SGHAT, CDR2 FQNNGV. This CDR3 is built from 14 residues. The CDR3: CAGSGAGNWETQYF. The CDR3, as DNA: TGTGCCGGCTCGGGGGCGGGAAACTGGGAGACCCAGTACTTC.

The chain uses TRBV5-4 and TRBJ1-1, with D unclear. The CDR3 contains 14 residues. V was trimmed by 2 bases and J by 4 bases, leaving 12 bases between them. Germline V CDR1 and CDR2: SGHNT, YYREEE (reference sequence). In DNA form, the CDR3 reads TGTGCCAGCAGCTTTACCTCCCTGGGCACTGAAGCTTTCTTT. Encoded protein: CASSFTSLGTEAFF.

The chain links TRBV5-1 to TRBJ1-3; D gene uncertain. Germline V gene lookup returns CDR1 SGHRS and CDR2 YFSETQ. V was trimmed by 0 bases and J by 2 bases, leaving 9 bases between them. There are 15 residues in the CDR3. The CDR3 loop reads CASSLVLDPGNTIYF. CDR3 in DNA: TGCGCCAGCAGCTTGGTTTTGGACCCTGGAAACACCATATATTTT.

The chain combines TRBV19 with TRBJ2-7; 9 bases are shared with TRBD2. The CDR3 is made up of 13 amino acids. From germline, CDR1 is LNHDA and CDR2 SQIVND (reference sequence). V trimming: 6 bases; J trimming: 0 bases; junction bases outside the gene matches: 0. The chain's CDR3 is CASRAGGSYEQYF. The DNA for the CDR3 is TGTGCCAGTAGAGCGGGAGGCTCCTACGAGCAGTACTTC.